Shown below are 26 T cell receptor beta chains from a single sample sequenced in a study of T cells in Graves' hyperthyroidism and ophthalmopathy. The TCR beta CDR3 regions underwent amplification using RNA transcripts as the source. Using the HTBI primer set, a first-round RT-PCR was run on the TCR CDR3. TCRdb re-called the multiplex PCR reads through MiXCR, storing one row per CDR3 protein. The table has roughly 400,000 distinct CDR3 sequences, 20% to 25% seen once. Sequencing was carried out using blood. These receptors were taken from a man aged 45-65 years with Graves' hyperthyroidism.

This clonotype came up a few times. This chain links TRBV11-2 with TRBJ2-1, with unresolved D. This CDR3 contains 12 residues. Germline CDR1 and CDR2: SGHAT and FQNNGV. Between the trimmed V and J ends, which lost 1 base and 12 bases, there was a span of 10 bases. The CDR3 DNA is TGTGCCAGCAGCTTAGCCCGGCTGGGGCAGTTCTTC. Amino acids: CASSLARLGQFF.

The sample holds many counts of this clonotype. The chain couples TRBV27 to TRBJ2-1; 9 bases align to TRBD2. CDR3 length: 16 residues. Germline loops: CDR1 MNHEY, CDR2 SMNVEV (reference sequence). J lost 2 bases, V lost 3 bases, and 5 bases had no gene match. In DNA form, the CDR3 reads TGTGCCAGCAGTTTGGCGACTAGCGGAACCTACAATGAGCAGTTCTTC. Translation gives CASSLATSGTYNEQFF.

This clonotype has just a few counts. This sequence joins TRBV20-1 and TRBJ2-1; no definite D call. Per the germline V gene, CDR1 is DFQATT and CDR2 is SNEGSKA (reference sequence). The ends were cut back, 2 bases at V and 7 bases at J, with 9 bases in the middle. This CDR3 comprises 12 residues. The CDR3 coding sequence is TGCAGTGCTAGATCCGGTAGAAATGAGCAGTTCTTC. Translating gives CSARSGRNEQFF.

J is TRBJ2-1 and V is TRBV6-1; perhaps TRBD2 as D (6 bases). Trimming removed 6 bases from V and 4 bases from J, with 10 bases in between. This CDR3 has 13 residues. CDR1 and CDR2 (germline): MNHNS, SASEGT. The chain's CDR3 is CASSLLAYNEQFF. CDR3 in DNA: TGTGCCAGCAGCCTACTAGCATACAATGAGCAGTTCTTC.

This clonotype was observed a handful of times. CDR3 nucleotide sequence: TGCGCCAGCAGCTTGAGCTTAACTGCAACGGGGGATACGCAGTATTTT. Translating gives CASSLSLTATGDTQYF. The rearrangement links TRBV5-1 to TRBJ2-3; D possibly corresponds to TRBD2 (5 bases). This CDR3 contains 16 residues. Trimming took 1 base from V and 6 from J, leaving 18 bases between them. Germline values: CDR1 SGHRS, CDR2 YFSETQ.

This clonotype was detected many times. The CDR3 bases are TGTGCCAGCAGTTCCCCTCGACAGATACTTAGCACAGATACGCAGTATTTT. It codes for CASSSPRQILSTDTQYF. V is TRBV28 and J is TRBJ2-3; possible D gene TRBD1, 5 bases. Germline values: CDR1 MDHEN, CDR2 SYDVKM. The CDR3 is made up of 17 amino acids. Deletions cut 4 bases from V and 0 bases from J, with 17 bases between.

In its sample, this clonotype was seen many times. The genes are TRBV7-3 and TRBJ2-3; weak D call: TRBD2 (6 bases). This CDR3 has 15 residues. The V end lost 3 bases, the J end lost 2 bases, and 12 bases lay between the germline ends. The germline CDR1 and CDR2 sequences are SGHTA and FQGTGA. DNA for the CDR3: TGTGCCAGCAGCTTCGCTAGCGAGCCCACAGATACGCAGTATTTT. Translation: CASSFASEPTDTQYF.

The chain couples TRBV20-1 to TRBJ2-1, with 16 nucleotides matching TRBD2. This CDR3 region has 17 residues. After removal of 0 bases from V and 7 bases from J, the junction contained 6 bases not matched to a gene. Germline assignment: CDR1 DFQATT and CDR2 SNEGSKA (reference sequence). This chain's CDR3 is CSARDGTSGRAKNEQFF. The CDR3 DNA sequence: TGCAGTGCTAGAGACGGGACTAGCGGGAGGGCCAAAAATGAGCAGTTCTTC.

This clonotype has at least ten counts. This chain links TRBV2 with TRBJ2-3; TRBD2 matches 7 bases. CDR3 size: 15 residues. Germline V gene data show CDR1 as SNHLY and CDR2 as FYNNEI. After removal of 5 bases from V and 0 bases from J, the junction contained 5 bases not matched to a gene. The CDR3 nucleotides are TGTGCCAGCAGTTGGTTAGCGGGTAGCACAGATACGCAGTATTTT. The encoded protein is CASSWLAGSTDTQYF.

There are many counts of this clonotype. This chain links TRBV7-8 with TRBJ1-1; perhaps TRBD1 as D (6 bases). CDR1 and CDR2 (germline): SGHVS, FQNEAQ. CDR3 length: 15 amino acids. V was pared by 1 base and J by 0 bases, with 9 bases between. For the CDR3, the DNA is TGTGCCAGCAGCTTAGACAGGGACCTGAACACTGAAGCTTTCTTT. This codes for CASSLDRDLNTEAFF.

This clonotype was counted at least ten times. The rearrangement links TRBV18 to TRBJ1-2; the D gene is possibly TRBD1 (6 bases). Germline V lookup: CDR1 KGHSH, CDR2 LQKENI. The length of the CDR3 is 15 residues. Trimming removed 1 base at V and 6 bases at J, with 15 bases between. The CDR3 protein is CASSPQGVWPDGYTF. As DNA, the CDR3 is TGTGCCAGCTCACCACAGGGGGTATGGCCCGATGGCTACACCTTC.

This clonotype was counted only a few times. J is TRBJ1-5 and V is TRBV27; the match to TRBD1 covers 7 bases. The CDR3 covers 13 residues. V lost 6 bases, J lost 4 bases, and 3 bases stayed unmatched. Germline V gene data show CDR1 as MNHEY and CDR2 as SMNVEV (reference sequence). CDR3 nucleotide sequence: TGTGCCAGCAGCCAGGGGGGAAATCAGCCCCAGCATTTT. Its translation: CASSQGGNQPQHF.

This chain connects TRBV11-3 to TRBJ2-1; no reliable D call. V was clipped by 3 bases and J by 5 bases, with 14 bases between them. The CDR3 is made up of 15 amino acids. Germline loops: CDR1 SGHNT, CDR2 YENEEA. CDR3 sequence reads: CASSFIGLENNEQFF. As DNA, the CDR3 is TGTGCCAGCAGCTTCATTGGTCTGGAGAACAATGAGCAGTTCTTC.

The rearrangement joins TRBV2 to TRBJ1-5, with D hard to call. V lost 3 bases and J 2 bases, leaving 8 bases between the germline ends. The CDR3 is 14 residues long. Germline CDR1 reads SNHLY; CDR2 reads FYNNEI. This CDR3 reads CASSDWVRNQPQHF. CDR3 DNA sequence: TGTGCCAGCAGTGACTGGGTACGCAATCAGCCCCAGCATTTT.

This clonotype showed up many times. The chain combines TRBV6-1 with TRBJ1-2; D perhaps matches TRBD1 (5 bases). Germline assignment: CDR1 MNHNS and CDR2 SASEGT. The CDR3 runs 14 residues. V was pared by 5 bases and J by 6 bases, with 16 bases between. DNA for the CDR3: TGTGCCAGCAGTATCCGGGACCAAGGCAATGGCTACACCTTC. As protein: CASSIRDQGNGYTF.

In this sample, this clonotype turned up a few times. The chain couples TRBV6-1 to TRBJ2-7, with D possibly matching TRBD2 (6 bases). This CDR3 is built from 13 residues. Trimming stripped 10 bases from V and 3 bases from J, with 16 bases between. The V gene's germline CDR1 is MNHNS and CDR2 SASEGT. As DNA, the CDR3 is TGTGCCACCACATTCGGGCGGGACTACGAGCAGTACTTC. Protein sequence: CATTFGRDYEQYF.

This sequence joins TRBV3-1 and TRBJ2-3, with 8 nucleotides matching TRBD2. The length of the CDR3 is 16 residues. The V and J ends lost 0 bases and 5 bases, in that order; junction bases with no gene match: 7. Germline V gene data show CDR1 as LGHDT and CDR2 as YNNKEL (reference sequence). CDR3 loop: CASSQDGAGEIDTQYF. As DNA, the CDR3 is TGTGCCAGCAGCCAAGACGGAGCGGGAGAAATAGATACGCAGTATTTT.

The V call is TRBV11-2, the J call TRBJ2-1; 12 bases are a match to TRBD2. Losses at the gene ends were 8 bases for V and 7 bases for J; bases not matched to a gene: 18. This CDR3 region has 18 residues. Looked up from germline, CDR1 is SGHAT and CDR2 is FQNNGV. CDR3: CASGSNPPTSGRFNEQFF. The CDR3 bases are TGTGCCAGCGGCTCTAACCCCCCGACTAGCGGGAGATTTAATGAGCAGTTCTTC.

V usage is TRBV20-1 and J usage is TRBJ2-7, with 8 nucleotides matching TRBD2. Per germline, CDR1 DFQATT and CDR2 SNEGSKA (reference sequence). CDR3 length: 17 residues. With 1 base clipped from V and 3 bases from J, the junction kept 14 bases outside the gene matches. CDR3 bases: TGCAGTGCTAGAGCCCCTTTGAGGGGAAGCGGGAGCTACGAGCAGTACTTC. Its protein product is CSARAPLRGSGSYEQYF.

This clonotype was observed a few times. The J gene is TRBJ2-7, the V gene TRBV20-1, with TRBD2 matching 8 bases. V shed 3 bases and J 3 bases; nucleotides not matched to a gene: 4. CDR1 DFQATT and CDR2 SNEGSKA come from the germline V gene (reference sequence). The CDR3 sequence is 13 residues long. The CDR3 region is CSASGAGGYEQYF. The CDR3 bases are TGCAGTGCTAGTGGGGCGGGAGGCTACGAGCAGTACTTC.

This chain uses TRBV20-1 with TRBJ2-7, with TRBD2 matching over 12 bases. The V gene's germline CDR1 is DFQATT and CDR2 SNEGSKA (reference sequence). The length of the CDR3 is 13 residues. The V gene end was trimmed by 6 bases and the J gene end by 5 bases; junction bases not matched to a gene: 5. Written as DNA, the CDR3 is TGCAGTGCACGACTAGCGGGAGTTCACGAGCAGTACTTC. Translating gives CSARLAGVHEQYF.

The rearrangement uses TRBV2 and TRBJ1-2, with 7 nucleotides matching TRBD1. After removal of 5 bases from V and 6 bases from J, the junction contained 6 bases not matched to a gene. The CDR3 runs 13 residues. Germline-derived CDR1 and CDR2 are SNHLY and FYNNEI. DNA for the CDR3: TGTGCCAGCAGTCCAACAGGGGCGAATGGCTACACCTTC. This gives the protein CASSPTGANGYTF.

This clonotype has just a few counts. The CDR3 coding sequence is TGTGCCAGCAGTAACACCCGGTCTAACTATGGCTACACCTTC. The encoded protein is CASSNTRSNYGYTF. The chain is built from TRBV2 and TRBJ1-2; no clear D. CDR3 length: 14 amino acids. V was pared by 5 bases and J by 0 bases, with 10 bases between. Looked up from germline, CDR1 is SNHLY and CDR2 is FYNNEI.

Note on this clonotype: A much larger clone differs by one base, so this may be a read error. The CDR3 does not end in the conserved phenylalanine or tryptophan, so this is likely a read error. J is TRBJ1-2 and V is TRBV12-3 or TRBV12-4; 7 bases line up with TRBD1. V shed 6 bases, J shed 2 bases, and the junction held 6 bases outside the gene matches. This CDR3 spans 14 amino acids. CDR3 in DNA: TGTGCCAGCAGACCGACAGGGTCCAACTATGGCTACACCCTC. It translates to CASRPTGSNYGYTL.

This clonotype was seen at least ten times. The CDR3 loop reads CAWSVRLAGGGEQYF. CDR3 coding DNA: TGTGCCTGGAGTGTCAGACTAGCGGGAGGGGGTGAGCAGTACTTC. The J gene is TRBJ2-7, the V gene TRBV30; 14 nucleotides match TRBD2. The CDR3 is made up of 15 amino acids. With V trimmed by 0 bases and J by 7 bases, 5 bases remained unmatched. The germline V gene encodes CDR1 GTSNPN and CDR2 SVGIG (reference sequence).

This sequence joins TRBV28 and TRBJ2-7; D call uncertain. Trimming shortened V by 8 bases and J by 0 bases, and 14 bases separated the two germline ends. CDR3 length equals 14 residues. Looked up from germline, CDR1 is MDHEN and CDR2 is SYDVKM. The CDR3: CASREASSSYEQYF. CDR3 nucleotide sequence: TGTGCCAGCCGTGAGGCGTCTAGCTCCTACGAGCAGTACTTC.